One sample yielded the 19 T cell receptor beta chains listed below, sequenced in a study of CD8+ T cells in alopecia areata. Sequencing templates came from extracted RNA that was reverse transcribed into cDNA. This table comes from immunoSEQ multiplex PCR, and its TCRdb copy is limited to in-frame clones, with some not included. The top ten hold around 25% of the sample, which has 98,000 or so clones, 55% to 70% seen once. The sequencing sample was made of NKG2D-low CD8+ T cells sorted from blood. The receptors originated from a human donor with alopecia areata.

J is TRBJ2-3 and V is TRBV29-1, with TRBD2 as a possible D gene (6 bases). Trimming took 7 bases from V and 0 from J, leaving 23 bases between them. Germline-derived CDR1 and CDR2 are SQVTM and ANQGSEA. This CDR3 has 17 residues. The CDR3 nucleotides are TGCAGCGCCGACGGTAGTGGGGCAAGCGGGAGCACAGATACGCAGTATTTT. It is translated as CSADGSGASGSTDTQYF.

The chain has TRBV14 and TRBJ2-1, with D unclear. CDR3 size: 15 residues. CDR1 and CDR2 (germline): SGHDN, FVKESK. The V gene lost 2 bases and the J gene lost 4 bases, with 12 bases spanning the gap. DNA for the CDR3: TGTGCCAGCAGCCAACACGGTCGGGCTTACAATGAGCAGTTCTTC. Amino acids: CASSQHGRAYNEQFF.

The rearrangement links TRBV5-1 to TRBJ2-3; a weak D match, TRBD2 (6 bases). Trimming cost V 0 bases and J 5 bases, with 7 bases left between them. The CDR3 loop spans 13 amino acids. Germline V gives CDR1 SGHRS, CDR2 YFSETQ. Here the CDR3 reads CASSLGRGDTQYF. CDR3 in DNA: TGCGCCAGCAGCTTGGGGCGGGGAGATACGCAGTATTTT.

The rearrangement uses TRBV7-9 and TRBJ2-3, with unresolved D. From germline, CDR1 is SEHNR and CDR2 FQNEAQ (reference sequence). V gave up 1 base and J gave up 8 bases, with 4 bases separating them. This CDR3 is 11 amino acids long. CDR3 residues: CASSLDITQYF. DNA for the CDR3: TGTGCCAGCAGCTTAGACATTACGCAGTATTTT.

A few counts support this clone. The V call is TRBV7-9, the J call TRBJ2-1; TRBD1 aligns across 8 bases. V shed 4 bases, J shed 9 bases, and the junction held 11 bases outside the gene matches. CDR1 and CDR2 (germline): SEHNR, FQNEAQ (reference sequence). The CDR3 consists of 15 residues. CDR3 sequence reads: CASSSLGTGIIEQFF. DNA for the CDR3: TGTGCCAGCAGCTCCTTAGGGACAGGAATCATTGAGCAGTTCTTC.

V and J are TRBV19 and TRBJ2-1, with TRBD2 matching over 13 bases. Germline V CDR1 and CDR2: LNHDA, SQIVND (reference sequence). V lost 4 bases and J lost 8; bases outside the gene matches: 5. There are 15 residues in the CDR3. CDR3 residues: CASSTLAGGRDEQFF. The CDR3 bases are TGTGCCAGTAGTACACTAGCGGGAGGGCGAGATGAGCAGTTCTTC.

The chain couples TRBV28 to TRBJ2-5, with a possible D match to TRBD1 (6 bases). Germline-derived CDR1 and CDR2 are MDHEN and SYDVKM. Trimming cost V 4 bases and J 0 bases, with 15 bases left between them. The CDR3 runs 16 residues. Here the CDR3 reads CASSSLDRTDQETQYF. CDR3 DNA sequence: TGTGCCAGCAGTTCCCTCGATCGGACAGACCAAGAGACCCAGTACTTC.

This chain uses TRBV4-2 with TRBJ2-2, with a weak D call TRBD1 (5 bases). This CDR3 spans 17 amino acids. Trimming stripped 0 bases from V and 3 bases from J, with 14 bases between. Germline CDR1 is LGHNA and CDR2 is YNFKEQ. The CDR3 DNA reads TGTGCCAGCAGCCAAGAACCCAGGGTATTGCACACCGGGGAGCTGTTTTTT. Translating it yields CASSQEPRVLHTGELFF.

The genes are TRBV27 and TRBJ2-7; TRBD1 agrees at 8 bases. This CDR3 has 13 residues. J was trimmed by 5 bases and V by 9 bases; bases with no gene match: 9. Germline CDR1 reads MNHEY; CDR2 reads SMNVEV (reference sequence). CDR3 DNA sequence: TGTGCCAGTAGGGACAGGACCCTTGACGAGCAGTACTTC. It is translated as CASRDRTLDEQYF.

This chain connects TRBV11-3 to TRBJ2-3, with D hard to call. With 3 bases removed from V and 3 bases from J, the gap between germline ends came to 1 base. This CDR3 contains 11 residues. In germline, CDR1 is SGHNT, CDR2 YENEEA. CDR3 nucleotides: TGTGCCAGCAGCTTTACAGATACGCAGTATTTT. Translating gives CASSFTDTQYF.

V gene TRBV5-1 combines with J gene TRBJ2-7, with 7 bases lining up with TRBD2. Germline V gives CDR1 SGHRS, CDR2 YFSETQ. The CDR3 has 15 amino acids. V dropped 5 bases and J dropped 3; count of bases not matched to a gene: 11. This CDR3 reads CASSLLAGEFYEQYF. CDR3 bases: TGCGCCAGCAGTCTCTTGGCGGGAGAATTCTACGAGCAGTACTTC.

This chain uses TRBV27 with TRBJ1-2; a weak D match, TRBD1 (5 bases). Trimming removed 6 bases at V and 5 bases at J, with 10 bases between. Germline V gives CDR1 MNHEY, CDR2 SMNVEV (reference sequence). This CDR3 has 12 residues. The CDR3 DNA follows: TGTGCCAGCAGATCCGGGGGGTATGGCTACACCTTC. It yields the protein CASRSGGYGYTF.

The J gene is TRBJ2-1, the V gene TRBV28; 7 bases map to TRBD1. The CDR3 is 16 amino acids. Germline loops: CDR1 MDHEN, CDR2 SYDVKM. Losses at the gene ends were 4 bases for V and 4 bases for J; bases not matched to a gene: 10. The CDR3 bases are TGTGCCAGCAGTTCAGGGTTTCGACAGGGTTACAATGAGCAGTTCTTC. Translating gives CASSSGFRQGYNEQFF.

A single count supports this clone. The J gene is TRBJ2-1, the V gene TRBV6-6, with 7 bases matching TRBD2. The V and J ends lost 3 bases and 5 bases, in that order; junction bases with no gene match: 10. In germline, CDR1 is MNHNY, CDR2 SVGAGI (reference sequence). This CDR3 region has 16 residues. CDR3 region: CASSYLDQRGNNEQFF. The CDR3 DNA reads TGTGCCAGCAGTTATTTGGACCAGCGGGGAAACAATGAGCAGTTCTTC.

This clone was detected only a few times. This CDR3 is CASTDLGHPSYEQYF. The DNA for the CDR3 is TGTGCCAGCACCGACCTGGGACACCCCAGTTACGAGCAGTACTTC. The chain joins TRBV28 to TRBJ2-7; maybe TRBD1 (6 bases). This CDR3 is 15 amino acids long. Germline V gene sequence: CDR1 MDHEN, CDR2 SYDVKM. V gave up 7 bases and J gave up 4 bases, with 20 bases separating them.

This clone was seen a single time. The chain joins TRBV30 to TRBJ1-3; D gene unclear. The CDR3 sequence is 13 residues long. The germline CDR1 and CDR2 sequences are GTSNPN and SVGIG (reference sequence). V dropped 0 bases and J dropped 3 bases, with 6 bases sitting between them. The CDR3: CAWSVSGGNTIYF. DNA of the CDR3: TGTGCCTGGAGTGTATCCGGTGGAAACACCATATATTTT.

The V call is TRBV7-9, the J call TRBJ2-3; 9 bases fit TRBD2. CDR1 is SEHNR and CDR2 is FQNEAQ in the germline V gene (reference sequence). The CDR3 spans 15 residues. The V gene end was trimmed by 2 bases and the J gene end by 5 bases; junction bases not matched to a gene: 5. CDR3 amino acids: CASSLNSGSGDTQYF. The CDR3 DNA sequence: TGTGCCAGCAGCTTAAATAGCGGGAGTGGAGATACGCAGTATTTT.

V and J are TRBV7-6 and TRBJ2-3, with D perhaps TRBD2 (5 bases). V lost 5 bases and J 1 base, leaving 7 bases between the germline ends. The CDR3 sequence is 13 residues long. CDR1 and CDR2 (germline): SGHVS, FNYEAQ. CDR3 in DNA: TGTGCCAGCAGCGCCGGGGGCACAGATACGCAGTATTTT. It codes for CASSAGGTDTQYF.

This clone has a handful of counts. The V and J genes are TRBV29-1 and TRBJ2-1; TRBD2 agrees at 9 bases. This CDR3 spans 14 amino acids. J gave up 6 bases and V 3 bases, and 6 bases lay outside the gene matches. Germline V gives CDR1 SQVTM, CDR2 ANQGSEA. As DNA, the CDR3 is TGCAGCGTTGAGGATAGCGGGAGCATCAATGAGCAGTTCTTC. Translated: CSVEDSGSINEQFF.